Below, 2 T cell receptor beta chains from the same sample are listed, as sequenced in a study of T-cell memory formation after mild COVID-19. TCRdb ran MiXCR on the 5' RACE reads and lists one entry per CDR3 protein. The sample consists of hundreds of thousands of distinct CDR3 sequences, around a quarter of them appearing once. Material for sequencing was PBMCs or a T cell subset sorted from them (not recorded which). These receptors came from an adult woman who had mild COVID-19 (a few samples of this study predate the infection). Cell type and time point are not known.

The gene calls are TRBV7-9 and TRBJ1-6; D might be TRBD1 (5 bases). Germline V gene sequence: CDR1 SEHNR, CDR2 FQNEAQ (reference sequence). CDR3 length: 17 residues. Trimming removed 0 bases at V and 5 bases at J, with 14 bases between. CDR3 residues: CASSLASLTADNSPLHF. The CDR3 nucleotides are TGTGCCAGCAGCTTAGCTTCACTGACAGCCGATAATTCACCCCTCCACTTT.

J is TRBJ1-1 and V is TRBV7-3; TRBD1 might be the D (5 bases). Germline V gene sequence: CDR1 SGHTA, CDR2 FQGTGA. This CDR3 contains 14 residues. Deletions cut 1 base from V and 5 bases from J, with 11 bases between. DNA of the CDR3: TGTGCCAGCAGCTTAAATGGGGGGTCAACTGAAGCTTTCTTT. Translated: CASSLNGGSTEAFF.